This passage covers 11 T cell receptor beta chains from one sample sequenced in a study of T cell changes during pregnancy in multiple sclerosis. Repertoires were generated with immunoSEQ multiplex PCR, while TCRdb's copy carries only in-frame clones and drops some. The repertoire has tens of thousands of clones, over 85% of them found once; the top ten carry 1% to 1.5%. The material was peripheral blood, obtained in the third trimester of pregnancy. Receptors originate from a female donor with multiple sclerosis, enrolled in a pregnancy study.

In this sample, this clone turned up once. The gene calls are TRBV10-1 and TRBJ2-3; TRBD1 agrees at 9 bases. V lost 3 bases to trimming and J lost 3 bases; unmatched junction nucleotides: 4. The V gene's germline CDR1 is WNHNN and CDR2 SYGVQD (reference sequence). This CDR3 region has 15 residues. CDR3 coding DNA: TGCGCCAGCAGTGACCATGGGACAGGGACAGATACGCAGTATTTT. It translates to CASSDHGTGTDTQYF.

The rearrangement joins TRBV7-9 to TRBJ1-1, with 8 nucleotides matching TRBD1. CDR3 length equals 15 residues. Trimming took 5 bases from V and 3 from J; bases not matched to a gene: 8. Germline V gives CDR1 SEHNR, CDR2 FQNEAQ (reference sequence). This CDR3 reads CASSPRTGYDTEAFF. CDR3 DNA: TGTGCCAGCAGCCCTAGGACAGGGTACGACACTGAAGCTTTCTTT.

This clone turned up a few times. The rearrangement links TRBV11-2 to TRBJ1-1, with TRBD1 matching 7 bases. The CDR3 is made up of 16 amino acids. J gave up 0 bases and V 5 bases, and 9 bases lay outside the gene matches. Per the germline V gene, CDR1 is SGHAT and CDR2 is FQNNGV. CDR3 amino acids: CASSMTQGQMNTEAFF. CDR3 sequence (DNA): TGTGCCAGCAGCATGACACAGGGGCAAATGAACACTGAAGCTTTCTTT. Based on the CDR3 plus reference TRBV11-2 and TRBJ1-1, the full variable domain is EAGVAQSPRYKIIEKRQSVAFWCNPISGHATLYWYQQILGQGPKLLIQFQNNGVVDDSQLPKDRFSAERLKGVDSTLKIQPAKLEDSAVYLCASSMTQGQMNTEAFFGQGTRLTVV.

The chain recombines TRBV6-4 with TRBJ2-7; 10 nucleotides agree with TRBD2. The V segment lost 4 bases and the J segment 2 bases; nucleotides outside the gene matches: 5. CDR1 and CDR2 (germline): MRHNA, SNTAGT. The CDR3 consists of 15 residues. This chain's CDR3 is CASSAELAGPYEQYF. The CDR3 DNA is TGTGCCAGCAGTGCTGAACTAGCGGGGCCCTACGAGCAGTACTTC.

The chain links TRBV11-3 to TRBJ2-4; possibly TRBD2 for D (5 bases). The CDR3 has 17 amino acids. Trimming removed 0 bases at V and 0 bases at J, with 12 bases between. Germline CDR1 reads SGHNT; CDR2 reads YENEEA. CDR3 sequence reads: CASSLDSGSGAKNIQYF. The DNA for the CDR3 is TGTGCCAGCAGCTTAGACTCGGGGAGTGGAGCCAAAAACATTCAGTACTTC. Together with reference TRBV11-3 and TRBJ2-4, the CDR3 gives the full variable domain: EAGVVQSPRYKIIEKKQPVAFWCNPISGHNTLYWYLQNLGQGPELLIRYENEEAVDDSQLPKDRFSAERLKGVDSTLKIQPAELGDSAVYLCASSLDSGSGAKNIQYFGAGTRLSVL.

The V gene is TRBV29-1, the J gene TRBJ2-3; 9 nucleotides align to TRBD1. The J segment lost 3 bases and the V segment lost 4 bases, leaving 5 bases of the junction unmatched. The germline CDR1 and CDR2 sequences are SQVTM and ANQGSEA. The CDR3 loop spans 14 amino acids. The CDR3: CSVGPGTGTDTQYF. CDR3 in DNA: TGCAGCGTTGGACCCGGGACAGGGACAGATACGCAGTATTTT.

The chain joins TRBV7-9 to TRBJ2-1; 7 bases map to TRBD2. The CDR3 spans 16 residues. With V trimmed by 8 bases and J by 0 bases, 10 bases remained unmatched. Germline V lookup: CDR1 SEHNR, CDR2 FQNEAQ (reference sequence). The CDR3 protein is CASRGDSLSSYNEQFF. The CDR3 bases are TGTGCCAGCCGGGGGGACTCCCTAAGCTCCTACAATGAGCAGTTCTTC.

The rearrangement joins TRBV5-1 to TRBJ1-1, with D unclear. Germline V gene sequence: CDR1 SGHRS, CDR2 YFSETQ. V was trimmed by 6 bases and J by 1 base, leaving 10 bases between them. The CDR3 loop spans 13 amino acids. The CDR3: CASNPTPNTEAFF. In DNA, the CDR3 is TGCGCCAGCAACCCGACACCGAACACTGAAGCTTTCTTT. Using reference TRBV5-1 and TRBJ1-1 for the parts outside the CDR3, the full variable domain is KAGVTQTPRYLIKTRGQQVTLSCSPISGHRSVSWYQQTPGQGLQFLFEYFSETQRNKGNFPGRFSGRQFSNSRSEMNVSTLELGDSALYLCASNPTPNTEAFFGQGTRLTVV.

The chain employs TRBV5-1 and TRBJ1-5, with unresolved D. Trimming left V 0 bases short and J 6 bases short, with 4 bases between. Germline CDR1 reads SGHRS; CDR2 reads YFSETQ. The length of the CDR3 is 12 residues. In DNA, the CDR3 is TGCGCCAGCAGCTTGGACGGTCAGCCCCAGCATTTT. Translating gives CASSLDGQPQHF.

The chain joins TRBV10-3 to TRBJ2-3, with D uncertain. Germline CDR1 and CDR2: ENHRY and SYGVKD. The CDR3 totals 15 residues. Trimming cost V 3 bases and J 2 bases, with 12 bases left between them. CDR3 sequence: CAISDPVSFTDTQYF. As DNA, the CDR3 is TGTGCCATCAGTGACCCCGTTTCGTTCACAGATACGCAGTATTTT.

This clone was found once. The chain has TRBV6-5 and TRBJ1-1; D uncertain. The germline V gene encodes CDR1 MNHEY and CDR2 SVGAGI. Trimming removed 6 bases from V and 4 bases from J, with 9 bases in between. The CDR3 has 12 residues. In DNA form, the CDR3 reads TGTGCCAGCAGAATAGGGAGCACTGAAGCTTTCTTT. This gives the protein CASRIGSTEAFF.